A selection of T cell receptor beta chains follows, all from one sample in a study of T-cell reconstitution after alpha-beta-depleted transplantation in children. From the PCR reads, TCRdb called clonotypes with MiXCR, one entry per CDR3 protein. Here the sample spans over 25,000 distinct CDR3 sequences, about 6.8% being singletons. The sequencing here drew on peripheral blood, taken 60 days after TCRalphabeta/CD19-depleted stem cell transplant. Every receptor here comes from a child in the first two years of life who had a stem cell transplant for acute myeloid leukemia, so the T cells may come from the graft donor. The CDR3 runs from the conserved cysteine through the conserved F or W.

CDR3 length: 18; J gene: TRBJ2-7; V gene: TRBV4-1; CDR3 protein: CASSQDPPGVAGNYEQYF
CDR3 length: 15; J gene: TRBJ2-4; V gene: TRBV6-1; CDR3 protein: CASRSGGIDKNIQYF
CDR3 length: 16; J gene: TRBJ2-3; V gene: TRBV7-9; CDR3 protein: CASSGLAGILTDTQYF
CDR3 length: 17; J gene: TRBJ1-2; V gene: TRBV7-2; CDR3 protein: CASSHASGTGLRDGYTF
CDR3 length: 14; J gene: TRBJ2-7; V gene: TRBV5-4; CDR3 protein: CASSTGLAAYEQYF
CDR3 length: 13; J gene: TRBJ2-7; V gene: TRBV28; CDR3 protein: CASSLPLPYEQYF
CDR3 length: 13; J gene: TRBJ1-2; V gene: TRBV7-8; CDR3 protein: CASSLEWPQGYTF
CDR3 length: 15; J gene: TRBJ2-1; V gene: TRBV4-2; CDR3 protein: CASSQPLDRGNEQFF
CDR3 length: 15; J gene: TRBJ1-1; V gene: TRBV19; CDR3 protein: CASRERGRRRTEAFF
CDR3 length: 13; J gene: TRBJ1-1; V gene: TRBV20-1; CDR3 protein: CSVPDRVEKEAFF
CDR3 length: 13; J gene: TRBJ2-3; V gene: TRBV7-8; CDR3 protein: CASSLTGTDTQYF
CDR3 length: 16; J gene: TRBJ2-3; V gene: TRBV7-9; CDR3 protein: CASSLPSTGTTDTQYF
CDR3 length: 17; J gene: TRBJ2-3; V gene: TRBV6-1; CDR3 protein: CASSGSPYRARTDTQYF
CDR3 length: 13; J gene: TRBJ2-7; V gene: TRBV6-5; CDR3 protein: CASSYPLAHEQYF
CDR3 length: 13; J gene: TRBJ2-7; V gene: TRBV29-1; CDR3 protein: CSVDSGIAHEQYF
CDR3 length: 14; J gene: TRBJ2-1; V gene: TRBV7-2; CDR3 protein: CASSLAGTNNEQFF
CDR3 length: 17; J gene: TRBJ2-2; V gene: TRBV7-9; CDR3 protein: CASSFPGQGTNTGELFF
CDR3 length: 15; J gene: TRBJ2-3; V gene: TRBV9; CDR3 protein: CASSLTSGRRDTQYF
CDR3 length: 15; J gene: TRBJ2-7; V gene: TRBV10-3; CDR3 protein: CAISEENRGGHEQYF
CDR3 length: 15; J gene: TRBJ2-3; V gene: TRBV2; CDR3 protein: CASSDPRVVADTQYF
CDR3 length: 12; J gene: TRBJ2-4; V gene: TRBV28; CDR3 protein: CASSLAQNIQYF
CDR3 length: 15; J gene: TRBJ2-7; V gene: TRBV27; CDR3 protein: CARTPRGRRSYEQYF
CDR3 length: 19; J gene: TRBJ2-1; V gene: TRBV7-8; CDR3 protein: CASSLASGVAGQDYNEQFF
CDR3 length: 18; J gene: TRBJ2-3; V gene: TRBV3-1; CDR3 protein: CTFSGPRLAETSTDTQYF
CDR3 length: 14; J gene: TRBJ2-7; V gene: TRBV7-8; CDR3 protein: CASSRSGRAYEQYF
CDR3 length: 14; J gene: TRBJ2-2; V gene: TRBV7-9; CDR3 protein: CASKRPPNTGELFF
CDR3 length: 13; J gene: TRBJ2-6; V gene: TRBV24-1; CDR3 protein: CATRAPGANVLTF
CDR3 length: 13; J gene: TRBJ2-7; V gene: TRBV29-1; CDR3 protein: CSVETGIRYEQYF
CDR3 length: 17; J gene: TRBJ2-3; V gene: TRBV27; CDR3 protein: CASSLGKRIWKTDTQYF
CDR3 length: 14; J gene: TRBJ2-7; V gene: TRBV27; CDR3 protein: CASSSRGNWNEQYF
CDR3 length: 14; J gene: TRBJ2-5; V gene: TRBV5-1; CDR3 protein: CASSLEGSQETQYF
CDR3 length: 15; J gene: TRBJ2-5; V gene: TRBV7-8; CDR3 protein: CASSFSGTPQETQYF
CDR3 length: 14; J gene: TRBJ2-3; V gene: TRBV10-3; CDR3 protein: CAIRPGPGTDTQYF
CDR3 length: 14; J gene: TRBJ2-2; V gene: TRBV20-1; CDR3 protein: CSATGLQNTGELFF
CDR3 length: 16; J gene: TRBJ1-3; V gene: TRBV10-1; CDR3 protein: CASSESRTGVRNTIYF
CDR3 length: 15; J gene: TRBJ2-1; V gene: TRBV20-1; CDR3 protein: CSARDLVAAYNEQFF
CDR3 length: 14; J gene: TRBJ2-1; V gene: TRBV29-1; CDR3 protein: CSHAGTRPYNEQFF
CDR3 length: 14; J gene: TRBJ2-7; V gene: TRBV27; CDR3 protein: CASKGTGELYEQYF
CDR3 length: 12; J gene: TRBJ2-7; V gene: TRBV28; CDR3 protein: CASSQGPYEQYF